This passage covers 30 T cell receptor beta chains from one sample sequenced in a study of naive and memory T cell subsets. Two oligonucleotides, mixed equimolar, formed the beta constant-region primer covering TRBC1 and TRBC2. Nested alpha and beta constant-region primers with the SP2 primer drove four PCR rounds on ligated cDNA. TCRdb reprocessed the UMI-ligation and nested PCR reads with MiXCR, giving one entry per CDR3 protein. The repertoire holds tens of thousands of distinct CDR3 sequences, with about 9.9% as singletons. Specimen: naive CD8+ T cells from blood. The receptor source for this set is a human donor in good health.

The sample holds a few counts of this clonotype. The rearrangement links TRBV29-1 to TRBJ1-2; D call uncertain. The CDR3 runs 13 residues. Germline V CDR1 and CDR2: SQVTM, ANQGSEA. V was clipped by 4 bases and J by 4 bases, with 13 bases between them. This chain's CDR3 is CSVALGSIYGYTF. CDR3 coding DNA: TGCAGCGTTGCTCTGGGCAGCATCTATGGCTACACCTTC. Together with reference TRBV29-1 and TRBJ1-2, the CDR3 gives the full variable domain: SAVISQKPSRDICQRGTSLTIQCQVDSQVTMMFWYRQQPGQSLTLIATANQGSEATYESGFVIDKFPISRPNLTFSTLTVSNMSPEDSSIYLCSVALGSIYGYTFGSGTRLTVV.

A few counts support this clonotype. The chain carries TRBV29-1 and TRBJ2-7; D call uncertain. Germline CDR1 SQVTM, CDR2 ANQGSEA. Trimming took 6 bases from V and 1 from J, leaving 16 bases between them. The CDR3 contains 14 residues. The CDR3 DNA reads as TGCAGCGTCCAAGACGGTGTAATGTCCTACGAGCAGTACTTC. It specifies CSVQDGVMSYEQYF.

This chain joins TRBV10-3 and TRBJ2-7; 7 nucleotides align to TRBD1. The CDR3 totals 14 residues. Trimming at V came to 3 bases and at J to 4 bases, leaving 6 bases not matched to a gene. Germline CDR1 reads ENHRY; CDR2 reads SYGVKD. The CDR3 sequence is CAISEGGSQYEQYF. In nucleotides, the CDR3 is TGTGCCATCAGTGAAGGGGGCAGCCAATACGAGCAGTACTTC.

V usage is TRBV7-3 and J usage is TRBJ2-7, with D hard to call. CDR1 is SGHTA, CDR2 FQGTGA, per germline. The V gene lost 4 bases and the J gene lost 4 bases, with 11 bases spanning the gap. The CDR3 covers 13 residues. The CDR3 coding sequence is TGTGCCAGCAGCTATGATCTAGGATACGAGCAGTACTTC. It translates to CASSYDLGYEQYF.

The V gene is TRBV28, the J gene TRBJ2-2; 11 bases map to TRBD2. The CDR3 is 14 residues long. The V segment lost 6 bases and the J segment 9 bases; nucleotides outside the gene matches: 6. CDR1 is MDHEN, CDR2 SYDVKM, per germline. CDR3 protein: CASRGGTSGWELFF. As DNA, the CDR3 is TGTGCCAGCAGGGGGGGGACTAGCGGTTGGGAGCTGTTTTTT.

In this sample, this clonotype turned up many times. The chain combines TRBV6-1 with TRBJ2-1; a possible D gene is TRBD1 (6 bases). The ends were cut back, 1 base at V and 6 bases at J, with 10 bases in the middle. The V gene's germline CDR1 is MNHNS and CDR2 SASEGT. The CDR3 consists of 14 residues. CDR3 sequence: CASSEGGQSNEQFF. The CDR3, as DNA: TGTGCCAGCAGTGAAGGGGGGCAGAGCAATGAGCAGTTCTTC.

Ten or more counts support this clonotype. The chain employs TRBV25-1 and TRBJ1-5; D is ambiguous. Trimming removed 0 bases from V and 6 bases from J, with 3 bases in between. Per germline, CDR1 MGHDK and CDR2 SYGVNS. The CDR3 consists of 12 residues. The CDR3 loop reads CASSEYGQPQHF. In DNA form, the CDR3 reads TGTGCCAGCAGTGAATACGGTCAGCCCCAGCATTTT.

This clonotype came up many times. J is TRBJ2-5 and V is TRBV2, with TRBD2 matching 12 bases. The length of the CDR3 is 16 residues. Losses at the gene ends were 1 base for V and 0 bases for J; bases not matched to a gene: 0. Germline-derived CDR1 and CDR2 are SNHLY and FYNNEI. CDR3 amino acids: CASSEGTSGNQETQYF. DNA for the CDR3: TGTGCCAGCAGTGAAGGGACTAGCGGGAACCAAGAGACCCAGTACTTC.

The rearrangement links TRBV11-2 to TRBJ2-7; TRBD1 is a possible D gene (7 bases). The CDR3 runs 13 residues. With 5 bases removed from V and 7 bases from J, the gap between germline ends came to 15 bases. The germline V gene encodes CDR1 SGHAT and CDR2 FQNNGV. CDR3 sequence reads: CASSILTGREQYF. The CDR3 DNA reads as TGTGCCAGCAGCATACTGACAGGGAGGGAGCAGTACTTC.

In its sample, this clonotype was seen many times. The rearrangement uses TRBV29-1 and TRBJ1-2, with D possibly matching TRBD1 (5 bases). Trimming removed 5 bases from V and 2 bases from J, with 12 bases in between. Germline CDR1 and CDR2: SQVTM and ANQGSEA. The CDR3 runs to 13 residues. CDR3 residues: CSVLPGTNYGYTF. The CDR3, as DNA: TGCAGCGTTCTTCCGGGGACGAACTATGGCTACACCTTC.

The table lists this clonotype with many counts. The chain joins TRBV12-3 or TRBV12-4 to TRBJ2-3; 8 nucleotides align to TRBD2. The CDR3 is 16 residues long. With V trimmed by 2 bases and J by 3 bases, 7 bases remained unmatched. The CDR3 nucleotides are TGTGCCAGCAGTTTAACTAGCGGAGGGGTAACAGATACGCAGTATTTT. Amino acid sequence: CASSLTSGGVTDTQYF.

This clonotype was seen many times. V and J are TRBV9 and TRBJ2-2; TRBD2 aligns across 8 bases. Trimming cost V 0 bases and J 4 bases; bases outside gene matches: 5. This CDR3 is built from 16 residues. The germline V gene encodes CDR1 SGDLS and CDR2 YYNGEE. The CDR3 coding sequence is TGTGCCAGCAGCGTAGCGGGAGGGCCGGGCACCGGGGAGCTGTTTTTT. It is translated as CASSVAGGPGTGELFF.

This clonotype has just a few counts. The chain employs TRBV6-5 and TRBJ2-3, with 11 bases lining up with TRBD2. Germline CDR1 is MNHEY and CDR2 is SVGAGI. This CDR3 is 23 amino acids long. Trimming removed 4 bases from V and 4 bases from J; junction bases left unmatched: 28. The CDR3 loop reads CASSSTPVSAGIAGGGKADTQYF. CDR3 sequence (DNA): TGTGCCAGCAGTTCCACTCCCGTCTCGGCAGGAATAGCGGGAGGGGGGAAGGCAGATACGCAGTATTTT.

In its sample, this clonotype was seen a few times. The chain combines TRBV5-6 with TRBJ2-7; D uncertain. V dropped 0 bases and J dropped 2 bases, with 9 bases sitting between them. The CDR3 sequence is 14 residues long. Germline V lookup: CDR1 SGHDT, CDR2 YYEEEE. CDR3 amino acids: CASSLVGGPYEQYF. The DNA of the CDR3 is TGTGCCAGCAGCTTGGTGGGCGGACCCTACGAGCAGTACTTC.

The CDR3 coding sequence is TGTGCCAGCAGCCCACACTCCGGGGGAACGGGTGAAGCTTTCTTT. Protein sequence: CASSPHSGGTGEAFF. The rearrangement joins TRBV14 to TRBJ1-1, with a possible D match to TRBD1 (5 bases). The CDR3 length is 15 residues. The V gene's germline CDR1 is SGHDN and CDR2 FVKESK. V was shortened by 4 bases and J by 7 bases, with 19 bases between the two germline ends.

Ten or more counts support this clonotype. The rearrangement links TRBV7-9 to TRBJ1-2, with D uncertain. From germline, CDR1 is SEHNR and CDR2 FQNEAQ (reference sequence). CDR3 length: 16 residues. The V and J ends lost 5 bases and 0 bases respectively, with 16 bases between them. The CDR3: CASSPPLLGANYGYTF. DNA of the CDR3: TGTGCCAGCAGCCCACCACTCTTAGGAGCTAACTATGGCTACACCTTC. Full variable domain (outside the CDR3, taken from reference TRBV7-9 and TRBJ1-2): DTGVSQNPRHKITKRGQNVTFRCDPISEHNRLYWYRQTLGQGPEFLTYFQNEAQLEKSRLLSDRFSAERPKGSFSTLEIQRTEQGDSAMYLCASSPPLLGANYGYTFGSGTRLTVV.

This clonotype came up a few times. V gene TRBV28 combines with J gene TRBJ2-2, with TRBD2 identical over 11 bases. Germline CDR1 is MDHEN and CDR2 is SYDVKM. The CDR3 is 16 residues long. Trimming cost V 4 bases and J 5 bases; bases outside gene matches: 6. The DNA for the CDR3 is TGTGCCAGCAGTTCATCACTAGCGGGAGTTACCGGGGAGCTGTTTTTT. It codes for CASSSSLAGVTGELFF.

Here the CDR3 reads CASSSPRLATDTQYF. CDR3 sequence (DNA): TGTGCCAGCAGCTCGCCTAGACTAGCGACAGATACGCAGTATTTT. The chain combines TRBV7-2 with TRBJ2-3; 8 bases line up with TRBD2. CDR3 length equals 15 residues. V lost 4 bases to trimming and J lost 3 bases; unmatched junction nucleotides: 6. Germline CDR1 and CDR2: SGHTA and FQGNSA.

The table lists this clonotype with many counts. J is TRBJ2-1 and V is TRBV7-2; a possible D gene is TRBD2 (5 bases). The CDR3 covers 17 residues. V was clipped by 3 bases and J by 0 bases, with 15 bases between them. Germline V gives CDR1 SGHTA, CDR2 FQGNSA. CDR3 protein: CASSFFGGLGSYNEQFF. The CDR3 DNA follows: TGTGCCAGCAGCTTTTTTGGCGGGTTGGGCTCCTACAATGAGCAGTTCTTC.

Ten or more counts support this clonotype. This chain uses TRBV29-1 with TRBJ2-7; TRBD1 agrees at 9 bases. The V gene's germline CDR1 is SQVTM and CDR2 ANQGSEA. This CDR3 has 14 amino acids. With V trimmed by 8 bases and J by 2 bases, 10 bases remained unmatched. CDR3 in DNA: TGCAGCTTCCTCTGGGACAGGGAGACCTACGAGCAGTACTTC. This sequence encodes CSFLWDRETYEQYF.

This clonotype was observed many times. The rearrangement joins TRBV4-1 to TRBJ1-1, with 9 bases lining up with TRBD1. Losses at the gene ends were 5 bases for V and 4 bases for J; bases not matched to a gene: 8. The CDR3 sequence is 15 residues long. Germline CDR1 reads MGHRA; CDR2 reads YSYEKL. This chain's CDR3 is CASSVAGTGITEAFF. CDR3 bases: TGCGCCAGCAGCGTCGCCGGGACAGGGATCACTGAAGCTTTCTTT.

The gene calls are TRBV29-1 and TRBJ2-7, with TRBD2 matching over 7 bases. This CDR3 spans 13 amino acids. J was trimmed by 2 bases and V by 3 bases; bases with no gene match: 4. CDR1 and CDR2 from the germline V gene are SQVTM and ANQGSEA. This CDR3 reads CSVEGGNPYEQYF. In DNA form, the CDR3 reads TGCAGCGTTGAGGGGGGGAATCCCTACGAGCAGTACTTC.

This clonotype was seen many times. V and J are TRBV15 and TRBJ1-1; D is unresolved. With 2 bases removed from V and 1 base from J, the gap between germline ends came to 17 bases. The CDR3 covers 17 residues. CDR1 is LNHNV, CDR2 YYDKDF, per germline (reference sequence). As DNA, the CDR3 is TGTGCCACCAGCAGACCCCCTTCGGTCGCCGCGAACACTGAAGCTTTCTTT. Translation gives CATSRPPSVAANTEAFF.

This clonotype was seen at least ten times. The V gene is TRBV5-1, the J gene TRBJ2-7; 9 bases are a match to TRBD1. After removal of 3 bases from V and 2 bases from J, the junction contained 6 bases not matched to a gene. Germline V gene sequence: CDR1 SGHRS, CDR2 YFSETQ. This CDR3 has 15 amino acids. This CDR3 reads CASSSWTGDAYEQYF. The CDR3 nucleotides read TGCGCCAGCAGCTCATGGACAGGGGACGCCTACGAGCAGTACTTC.

This clonotype showed up just a few times. A much larger clone lies one base from this, so it may be a read error. The chain's CDR3 is CASSSGGLAEFF. The CDR3 region has the DNA TGTGCCAGCAGCTCGGGGGGGCTAGCCGAGTTCTTC. The chain uses TRBV5-6 and TRBJ2-1, with TRBD2 identical over 8 bases. The CDR3 is 12 amino acids. Germline lookup yields CDR1 SGHDT and CDR2 YYEEEE. The ends lost 3 bases at V and 14 bases at J; junction bases unmatched: 7.

The chain links TRBV7-9 to TRBJ1-4; D is unresolved. This CDR3 has 14 amino acids. Germline-derived CDR1 and CDR2 are SEHNR and FQNEAQ (reference sequence). The ends were cut back, 1 base at V and 5 bases at J, with 8 bases in the middle. In nucleotides, the CDR3 is TGTGCCAGCAGCTTAGGGTCCTTGAATGAAAAACTGTTTTTT. Translation gives CASSLGSLNEKLFF.

This clonotype was detected many times. The chain has TRBV4-1 and TRBJ2-3, with D unresolved. V shed 4 bases and J shed 0 bases, with 17 bases lying between them. The CDR3 is 17 residues long. The germline CDR1 and CDR2 sequences are MGHRA and YSYEKL. CDR3 loop: CASSPPGVGSSTDTQYF. CDR3 coding DNA: TGCGCCAGCAGCCCGCCCGGTGTGGGCAGCAGCACAGATACGCAGTATTTT.

In DNA, the CDR3 is TGTGCCAGCAGATCAGGGCAGGGAAGGACTGAAGCTTTCTTT. It encodes CASRSGQGRTEAFF. The chain uses TRBV7-9 and TRBJ1-1; D is perhaps TRBD1 (5 bases). The germline V gene encodes CDR1 SEHNR and CDR2 FQNEAQ (reference sequence). This CDR3 has 14 residues. V was cut by 6 bases and J by 5 bases, with 16 bases left in between.

The CDR3 reads CASSLLGGGEIGYTF. CDR3 nucleotide sequence: TGTGCCAGCAGCCTCTTAGGGGGCGGCGAGATAGGCTACACCTTC. V is TRBV6-5 and J is TRBJ1-2; TRBD1 aligns across 7 bases. J was trimmed by 8 bases and V by 6 bases; bases with no gene match: 15. The CDR3 runs 15 residues. CDR1 and CDR2 from the germline V gene are MNHEY and SVGAGI.

In its sample, this clonotype was seen many times. The gene calls are TRBV7-2 and TRBJ1-2, with D unresolved. This CDR3 has 14 amino acids. Germline CDR1 SGHTA, CDR2 FQGNSA. With 5 bases removed from V and 7 bases from J, the gap between germline ends came to 17 bases. CDR3 in amino acids: CASSRTKLDGGYTF. The DNA for the CDR3 is TGTGCCAGCAGCCGTACAAAACTCGACGGTGGCTACACCTTC.